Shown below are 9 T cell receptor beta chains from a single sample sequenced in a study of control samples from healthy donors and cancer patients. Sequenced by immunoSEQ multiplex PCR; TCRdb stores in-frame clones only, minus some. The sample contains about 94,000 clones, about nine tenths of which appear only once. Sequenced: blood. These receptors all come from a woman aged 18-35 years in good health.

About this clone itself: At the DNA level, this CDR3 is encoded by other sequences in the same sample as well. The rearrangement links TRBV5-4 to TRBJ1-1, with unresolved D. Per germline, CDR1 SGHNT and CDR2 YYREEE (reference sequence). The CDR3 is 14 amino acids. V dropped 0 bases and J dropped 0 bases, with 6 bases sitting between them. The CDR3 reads CASSLARMNTEAFF. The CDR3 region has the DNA TGTGCCAGCAGCTTGGCGAGGATGAACACTGAAGCTTTCTTT.

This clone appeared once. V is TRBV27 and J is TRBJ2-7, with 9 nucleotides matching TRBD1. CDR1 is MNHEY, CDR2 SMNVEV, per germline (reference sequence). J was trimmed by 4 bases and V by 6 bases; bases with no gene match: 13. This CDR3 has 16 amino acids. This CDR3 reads CASSVPMDRGIYEQYF. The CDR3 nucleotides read TGTGCCAGCAGCGTCCCCATGGACAGGGGAATATACGAGCAGTACTTC.

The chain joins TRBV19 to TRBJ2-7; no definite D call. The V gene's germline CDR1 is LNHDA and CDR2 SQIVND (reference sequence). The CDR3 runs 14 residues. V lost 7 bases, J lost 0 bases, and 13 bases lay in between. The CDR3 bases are TGTGCCAGTACCATAGGACCGTCCTCCTACGAGCAGTACTTC. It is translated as CASTIGPSSYEQYF.

CDR3 coding DNA: TGCAGTGCTAGTCGCGGGGTTAGCACAGATACGCAGTATTTT. Its protein product is CSASRGVSTDTQYF. The chain combines TRBV20-1 with TRBJ2-3, with D possibly being TRBD2 (6 bases). The CDR3 is 14 residues long. Germline V gene lookup returns CDR1 DFQATT and CDR2 SNEGSKA (reference sequence). Trimming cost V 3 bases and J 0 bases, with 10 bases left between them.

CDR3 sequence reads: CASSEREGYTF. The CDR3 nucleotides read TGTGCCAGCAGTGAGAGGGAGGGCTACACCTTC. V and J are TRBV2 and TRBJ1-2, with D unresolved. Trimming pared 3 bases from V and 8 bases from J, leaving 7 bases between. This CDR3 comprises 11 residues. The germline gives CDR1 SNHLY, CDR2 FYNNEI.

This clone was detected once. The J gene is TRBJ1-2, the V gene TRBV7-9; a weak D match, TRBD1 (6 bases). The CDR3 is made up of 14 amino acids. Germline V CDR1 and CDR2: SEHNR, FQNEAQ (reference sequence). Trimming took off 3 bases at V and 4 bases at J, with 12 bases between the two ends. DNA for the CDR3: TGTGCCAGCAGCTTGGAGGGGGGGTCCTATGGCTACACCTTC. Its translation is CASSLEGGSYGYTF.

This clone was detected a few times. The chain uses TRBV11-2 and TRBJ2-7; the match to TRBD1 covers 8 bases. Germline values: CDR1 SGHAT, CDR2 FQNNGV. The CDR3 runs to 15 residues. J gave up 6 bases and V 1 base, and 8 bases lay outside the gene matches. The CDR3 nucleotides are TGTGCCAGCAGCTTAGGATTACAGGGGGGAGGCGAGCAGTACTTC. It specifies CASSLGLQGGGEQYF.

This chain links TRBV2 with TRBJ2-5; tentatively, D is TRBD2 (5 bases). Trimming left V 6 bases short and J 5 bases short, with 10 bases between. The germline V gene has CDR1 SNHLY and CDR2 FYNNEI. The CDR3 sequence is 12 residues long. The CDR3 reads CASSTIAETQYF. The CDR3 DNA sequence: TGTGCCAGCAGCACTATAGCGGAGACCCAGTACTTC.

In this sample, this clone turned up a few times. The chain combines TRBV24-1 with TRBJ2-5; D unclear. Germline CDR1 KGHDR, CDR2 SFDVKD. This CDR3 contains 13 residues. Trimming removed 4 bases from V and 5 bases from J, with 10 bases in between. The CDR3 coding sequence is TGTGCCACCAGTGACCCCGAACGGGAGACCCAGTACTTC. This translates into CATSDPERETQYF.